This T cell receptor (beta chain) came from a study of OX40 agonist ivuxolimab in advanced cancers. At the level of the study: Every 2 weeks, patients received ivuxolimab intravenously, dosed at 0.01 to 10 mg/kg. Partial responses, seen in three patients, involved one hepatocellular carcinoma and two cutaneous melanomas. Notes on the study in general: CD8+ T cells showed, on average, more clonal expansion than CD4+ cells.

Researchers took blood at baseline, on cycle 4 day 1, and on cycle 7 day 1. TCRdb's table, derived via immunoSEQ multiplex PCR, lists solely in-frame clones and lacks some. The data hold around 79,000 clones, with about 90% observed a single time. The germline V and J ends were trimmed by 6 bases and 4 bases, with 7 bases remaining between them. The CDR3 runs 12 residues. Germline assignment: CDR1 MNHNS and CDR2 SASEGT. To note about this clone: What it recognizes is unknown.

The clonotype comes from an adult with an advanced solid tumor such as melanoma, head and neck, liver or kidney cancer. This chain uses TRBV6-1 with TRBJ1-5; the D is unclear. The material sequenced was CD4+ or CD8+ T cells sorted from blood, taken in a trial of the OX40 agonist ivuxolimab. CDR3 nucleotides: TGTGCCAGCAGGACGGGAAATCAGCCCCAGCATTTT. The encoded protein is CASRTGNQPQHF.